This T cell receptor beta chain was identified during a study of blood T cells in healthy people across ages. Study-level results: More naive CD4+ cells and higher diversity were found in long-lived than in aged donors. Naive T cell percentage strongly correlated with TCR beta diversity.

Comments on this clonotype: What it binds is not known.

They isolated at least 7 million PBMCs from each sample. Together with a sample-barcoded 5' primer, a J-beta primer mix was included in a second PCR lasting about 6 to 11 cycles. TCRdb recomputed calls from the 5' RACE reads with MiXCR, one row per CDR3 protein. This table holds 1.2 million to 1.5 million distinct CDR3 sequences, roughly 40% found once. Material: blood. The sequence came from a young woman in good health.

The CDR3 sequence: CASRFTSGTTRDTQYF. The DNA for the CDR3 is TGTGCCAGCAGATTTACTAGCGGGACTACACGGGATACGCAGTATTTT. V and J are TRBV2 and TRBJ2-3; 10 bases match TRBD2. In germline, CDR1 is SNHLY, CDR2 FYNNEI. After removal of 6 bases from V and 6 bases from J, the junction contained 12 bases not matched to a gene. This CDR3 is built from 16 residues.